A selection of T cell receptor beta chains follows, all from one sample in a study of metastatic and nonmetastatic thyroid tumors. MiXCR re-clonotyped the PCR reads for TCRdb. The profile covers some 7,200 clones, with approximately 30% appearing a single time and approximately 25% taken by the ten largest. The specimen sequenced was adjacent normal tissue. These receptors were obtained from a male donor with papillary thyroid cancer or a benign thyroid nodule (not recorded which). Some clones in this sample may be carry-over from other donors' samples. CDR3s include the opening cysteine and the closing phenylalanine or tryptophan. D genes are given only for firm matches. Expanded clones are given a class, and other clones once, few, many or no size at all.

TRBV4-3	TRBJ2-2	few	TRBD2	17	CASRRGTSGSQTGELFF	TGCGCCAGCCGACGGGGGACTAGCGGGAGTCAGACCGGGGAGCTGTTTTTT
TRBV5-1	TRBJ1-3	medium-sized	TRBD1	15	CASSGTDLSGNTIYF	TGCGCCAGCAGCGGGACAGACCTCTCTGGAAACACCATATATTTT
TRBV20-1	TRBJ1-4	medium-sized	NA	17	CSARGAQGRGANEKLFF	TGCAGTGCTAGAGGGGCCCAGGGGAGGGGGGCTAATGAAAAACTGTTTTTT
TRBV20-1	TRBJ2-7	NA	NA	14	CSADSGTGSYEQYF	TGCAGTGCTGATTCCGGGACGGGTTCCTACGAGCAGTACTTC
TRBV6-4	TRBJ2-1	few	NA	13	CASSETTGNEQFF	TGTGCCAGCAGTGAGACCACGGGCAATGAGCAGTTCTTC
TRBV6-4	TRBJ2-3	medium-sized	NA	13	CASSDRGTDTQYF	TGTGCCAGCAGTGACAGGGGCACAGATACGCAGTATTTT
TRBV6-5	TRBJ2-7	NA	NA	10	CVSRDYEQYF	TGTGTCAGCAGAGATTACGAGCAGTACTTC
TRBV12-3/TRBV12-4	TRBJ1-1	large	NA	14	CASRRREDSTEAFF	TGTGCCAGCAGGCGGAGGGAGGACTCCACTGAAGCTTTCTTT
TRBV30	TRBJ2-1	NA	TRBD1	14	CAWETGGIGNEQFF	TGTGCCTGGGAAACAGGGGGCATAGGGAATGAGCAGTTCTTC
TRBV19	TRBJ2-6	NA	NA	20	CASSIKIFRGPNSVANVLTF	TGTGCCAGTAGTATAAAAATCTTCCGGGGACCTAACTCTGTGGCCAACGTCCTTACTTTC
TRBV28	TRBJ1-1	few	NA	13	CASSFSVGTEAFF	TGTGCCAGCAGTTTTTCTGTTGGCACTGAAGCTTTCTTT
TRBV7-2	TRBJ2-5	NA	TRBD1	15	CASSLGGQGRETQYF	TGTGCCAGCAGCTTAGGGGGACAGGGAAGAGAGACCCAGTACTTC
TRBV11-2	TRBJ2-2	few	NA	14	CASSPGRMTGELFF	TGTGCCAGCAGTCCCGGACGGATGACCGGGGAGCTGTTTTTT
TRBV4-1	TRBJ2-7	NA	TRBD2	15	CASSRAGTSGSEQYF	TGCGCCAGCAGCCGCGCCGGGACTAGCGGTAGCGAGCAGTACTTC
TRBV30	TRBJ2-7	NA	TRBD1	12	CAWGDSSYEQYF	TGTGCCTGGGGGGACAGCTCCTACGAGCAGTACTTC
TRBV5-1	TRBJ2-2	medium-sized	NA	15	CASSFAEGDTGELFF	TGCGCCAGCAGCTTTGCCGAGGGGGACACCGGGGAGCTGTTTTTT
TRBV29-1	TRBJ2-5	few	TRBD2	16	CSVEVRLAGVMETQYF	TGCAGCGTTGAGGTTCGGCTAGCGGGAGTCATGGAGACCCAGTACTTC
TRBV2	TRBJ2-5	few	NA	14	CASRPGGLGETQYF	TGTGCCAGCAGACCCGGGGGCTTAGGGGAGACCCAGTACTTC
TRBV15	TRBJ1-1	medium-sized	NA	13	CAIRRADNTEAFF	TGTGCCATCCGGCGGGCGGATAACACTGAAGCTTTCTTT
TRBV19	TRBJ2-7	NA	NA	14	CASSIGGNGYEQYF	TGTGCCAGTAGTATAGGGGGAAATGGCTACGAGCAGTACTTC
TRBV6-5	TRBJ2-3	few	TRBD2	15	CASSYNARGLAGQYF	TGTGCCAGCAGTTACAACGCCAGAGGACTAGCGGGACAGTATTTT
TRBV6-1	TRBJ2-1	few	NA	15	CASSLSEGGYNEQFF	TGTGCCAGCAGCCTTAGCGAAGGTGGTTACAATGAGCAGTTCTTC
TRBV6-5	TRBJ1-1	NA	TRBD1	17	CANSYTLHGQAFAEAFF	TGTGCCAACAGCTACACCCTTCATGGACAGGCGTTTGCTGAAGCTTTCTTT
TRBV5-1	TRBJ1-4	many	NA	15	CASSPGRPTNEKLFF	TGCGCCAGCAGCCCTGGGAGACCAACTAATGAAAAACTGTTTTTT
TRBV20-1	TRBJ2-5	NA	TRBD1	11	CSAMGTETQYF	TGCAGTGCCATGGGGACAGAGACACAGTACTTC
TRBV2	TRBJ1-4	medium-sized	TRBD1	15	CASSGPGTGTGKLFF	TGTGCCAGCAGTGGTCCCGGGACAGGGACGGGAAAACTGTTTTTT
TRBV6-1	TRBJ1-5	medium-sized	NA	16	CASSRDGHYSNQPQHF	TGTGCCAGCAGTCGAGACGGACATTATAGCAATCAGCCCCAGCATTTT
TRBV7-9	TRBJ2-7	many	TRBD2	15	CASSPRTSGRGEQYF	TGTGCCAGCAGCCCGAGGACTAGCGGGAGAGGCGAGCAGTACTTC
TRBV5-1	TRBJ2-1	NA	NA	16	CASSLIGQGFPNEQFF	TGCGCCAGCAGCTTGATAGGGCAGGGTTTTCCCAATGAGCAGTTCTTC
TRBV27	TRBJ1-1	large	NA	15	CASSLLAPGYTEAFF	TGTGCCAGCAGTTTATTGGCCCCCGGGTACACTGAAGCTTTCTTT
TRBV5-1	TRBJ1-5	medium-sized	NA	17	CASSRTNREDCNQPQHF	TGCGCCAGCAGTCGTACAAACAGGGAGGATTGCAATCAGCCCCAGCATTTT
TRBV7-2	TRBJ2-3	NA	TRBD2	17	CASSLQREGSSTDTQYF	TGTGCCAGCAGCCTTCAGCGGGAGGGCTCTTCGACAGATACGCAGTATTTT
TRBV13	TRBJ2-3	NA	NA	11	CASTRLDTQYF	TGTGCCAGCACCCGGTTGGATACGCAGTATTTT
TRBV27	TRBJ1-6	NA	NA	14	CASSLQGHNSPLHF	TGTGCCAGCAGCCTCCAGGGGCATAATTCACCCCTCCACTTT
TRBV6-1	TRBJ2-7	many	TRBD2	16	CASREGLAGGPYEQYF	TGTGCCAGCAGGGAGGGACTAGCGGGAGGTCCCTACGAGCAGTACTTC
TRBV28	TRBJ1-5	few	NA	15	CASSPGGAVKQPQHF	TGTGCCAGCAGTCCCGGTGGGGCCGTGAAACAGCCCCAACATTTT
TRBV28	TRBJ2-3	NA	NA	17	CASSYIGSSLSTDTQYF	TGTGCCAGCAGTTATATTGGGTCTTCCCTTAGCACAGATACGCAGTATTTT
TRBV20-1	TRBJ2-7	NA	NA	13	CSAWGPEGYEQYF	TGCAGTGCCTGGGGTCCTGAAGGCTACGAGCAGTACTTC
TRBV6-4	TRBJ2-1	NA	TRBD2	18	CASRKVPSGRAHYNEQFF	TGTGCCAGCAGGAAGGTTCCTAGCGGGAGGGCCCACTACAATGAGCAGTTCTTC
TRBV20-1	TRBJ1-4	few	NA	16	CSARDPRYSSNEKLFF	TGCAGTGCTAGAGATCCCCGATACTCGAGTAATGAAAAACTGTTTTTT
TRBV6-5	TRBJ2-2	few	NA	17	CASSLPPRTVNTGELFF	TGTGCCAGCAGTTTACCTCCAAGGACAGTGAACACCGGGGAGCTGTTTTTT
TRBV6-1	TRBJ1-1	NA	NA	11	CASSEATEAFF	TGTGCCAGCAGTGAAGCGACTGAAGCTTTCTTT
TRBV6-1	TRBJ1-2	NA	NA	13	CASVGVENYGNNF	TGTGCCAGCGTAGGGGTCGAGAATTATGGCAACAACTTC
TRBV7-3	TRBJ2-2	NA	NA	16	CASSLGGGANTWDLFF	TGTGCCAGCAGCTTAGGGGGCGGGGCGAACACCTGGGATCTGTTTTTT